This T cell receptor beta chain was captured in a study of human T cells and chemical hapten exposure. The template was total RNA from unfractionated whole blood. TCRdb fed the 5' RACE reads into MiXCR, producing one record per CDR3 protein. The sample records about 81,000 distinct CDR3 sequences, less than 20% being singletons. The ends were cut back, 7 bases at V and 3 bases at J, with 14 bases in the middle. Germline assignment: CDR1 SNHLY and CDR2 FYNNEI. The CDR3 covers 14 residues. The chain is built from TRBV2 and TRBJ2-3; D not resolved. This receptor was obtained from a female donor in good health. This CDR3 is CASKVGGDTDTQYF. CDR3 bases: TGTGCCAGCAAAGTAGGTGGGGATACAGATACGCAGTATTTT.